A single sample is the source of the 10 T cell receptor beta chains below, sequenced in a study of T cells after yellow fever vaccination. TCRdb called the 5' RACE reads again in MiXCR, with one record for every CDR3 protein. The sample shows roughly 120,000 distinct CDR3 sequences, about 7% of them seen only once. The sequencing used CD4+ T cells sorted from PBMCs, collected more than 8 days after the first yellow fever vaccination. The receptors originated from a young man who received the YFV17D yellow fever vaccine.

With respect to this clonotype: A read error may explain this, as a much larger clone is one base away. V and J are TRBV7-3 and TRBJ2-3, with D perhaps given as TRBD1 or TRBD2 (6 bases each). The CDR3 is made up of 15 amino acids. The germline gives CDR1 SGHTA, CDR2 FQGTGA. The CDR3 protein is CANSPSRGAGDTQYF. In DNA, the CDR3 is TGTGCCAACAGCCCATCAAGGGGGGCTGGAGATACGCAGTATTTT.

This clonotype was seen many times. The chain links TRBV5-1 to TRBJ2-2; TRBD2 agrees at 8 bases. The CDR3 consists of 15 residues. V trimming: 4 bases; J trimming: 3 bases; junction bases outside the gene matches: 5. The germline CDR1 and CDR2 sequences are SGHRS and YFSETQ. CDR3 nucleotides: TGCGCCAGCAGCCATGGACTAGCTTACACCGGGGAGCTGTTTTTT. Protein: CASSHGLAYTGELFF.

This clonotype has a count of ten or more. This chain connects TRBV28 to TRBJ2-7; D may be TRBD1 or TRBD2 (5 bases each). With 7 bases removed from V and 0 bases from J, the gap between germline ends came to 10 bases. This CDR3 is 13 amino acids long. The germline V gene encodes CDR1 MDHEN and CDR2 SYDVKM. Here the CDR3 DNA reads TGTGCCAGCATGGCAGGGAGCTCCTACGAGCAGTACGTC. Translation: CASMAGSSYEQYV.

The table lists this clonotype with many counts. The rearrangement joins TRBV7-7 to TRBJ2-1; the match to TRBD2 covers 7 bases. The CDR3 runs to 11 residues. Trimming cost V 5 bases and J 9 bases; bases outside gene matches: 1. The V gene's germline CDR1 is SSHAT and CDR2 FNYEAQ (reference sequence). The CDR3 region has the DNA TGTGCCAGCAGCGGCGGGGGTGAGCAGTTCTTC. This encodes CASSGGGEQFF. Combining the CDR3 with reference TRBV7-7 and TRBJ2-1 gives the whole variable domain GAGVSQSPRYKVTKRGQDVTLRCDPISSHATLYWYQQALGQGPEFLTYFNYEAQPDKSGLPSDRFSAERPEGSISTLTIQRTEQRDSAMYRCASSGGGEQFFGPGTRLTVL.

Ten or more counts support this clonotype. The rearrangement uses TRBV12-3 or TRBV12-4 and TRBJ2-7; 8 bases are shared with TRBD1. V lost 7 bases to trimming and J lost 7 bases; unmatched junction nucleotides: 9. The CDR3 has 13 residues. CDR3 bases: TGTGCCAGCATGTCGCAGGGGGCCGGAGAGCAGTACTTC. Its translation: CASMSQGAGEQYF.

This clonotype has a count of ten or more. The chain carries TRBV7-2 and TRBJ1-5, with 7 bases that match TRBD1. The V gene end was trimmed by 1 base and the J gene end by 3 bases; junction bases not matched to a gene: 6. CDR1 is SGHTA, CDR2 FQGNSA, per germline. There are 16 residues in the CDR3. The CDR3 is CASSLVGGGFNQPQHF. CDR3 coding DNA: TGTGCCAGCAGCTTAGTGGGAGGGGGCTTCAATCAGCCCCAGCATTTT. The full variable domain, its missing parts supplied by reference TRBV7-2 and TRBJ1-5, is GAGVSQSPSNKVTEKGKDVELRCDPISGHTALYWYRQSLGQGLEFLIYFQGNSAPDKSGLPSDRFSAERTGGSVSTLTIQRTQQEDSAVYLCASSLVGGGFNQPQHFGDGTRLSIL.

This clonotype was recorded many times. The rearrangement joins TRBV21-1 to TRBJ2-1; TRBD2, the D gene given by the table, was not confirmed from the DNA. TRBV21-1 represents a pseudogene. CDR3 size: 13 residues. CDR3: CASSKVIWQGRFF. The CDR3 nucleotides read TGTGCCAGCAGCAAAGTGATTTGGCAGGGCCGGTTCTTC.

The sample holds many counts of this clonotype. This chain uses TRBV20-1 with TRBJ2-5; TRBD2 aligns across 7 bases. After removal of 5 bases from V and 3 bases from J, the junction contained 6 bases not matched to a gene. Germline CDR1 reads DFQATT; CDR2 reads SNEGSKA (reference sequence). The CDR3 has 13 amino acids. The CDR3 region has the DNA TGCAGTGCTTCTCCAGCGGGGAAAGAGACCCAGTACTTC. This translates into CSASPAGKETQYF.

The chain carries TRBV5-1 and TRBJ2-7, with D perhaps TRBD2 (6 bases). This CDR3 comprises 13 residues. V shed 0 bases and J shed 7 bases, with 11 bases lying between them. Germline V gene data show CDR1 as SGHRS and CDR2 as YFSETQ. The CDR3: CASSLDIAGEQYF. The CDR3, as DNA: TGCGCCAGCAGCTTGGATATTGCGGGGGAGCAGTACTTC.

This clonotype appeared many times. This chain uses TRBV4-3 with TRBJ1-4; D is perhaps TRBD1 (6 bases). The V gene lost 3 bases and the J gene lost 8 bases, with 10 bases spanning the gap. CDR3 size: 13 residues. Germline-derived CDR1 and CDR2 are LGHNA and YSLEER. Written as DNA, the CDR3 is TGCGCCAGCAGCCACGCCCAGGGGGAAAAACTGTTTTTT. Its protein is CASSHAQGEKLFF.